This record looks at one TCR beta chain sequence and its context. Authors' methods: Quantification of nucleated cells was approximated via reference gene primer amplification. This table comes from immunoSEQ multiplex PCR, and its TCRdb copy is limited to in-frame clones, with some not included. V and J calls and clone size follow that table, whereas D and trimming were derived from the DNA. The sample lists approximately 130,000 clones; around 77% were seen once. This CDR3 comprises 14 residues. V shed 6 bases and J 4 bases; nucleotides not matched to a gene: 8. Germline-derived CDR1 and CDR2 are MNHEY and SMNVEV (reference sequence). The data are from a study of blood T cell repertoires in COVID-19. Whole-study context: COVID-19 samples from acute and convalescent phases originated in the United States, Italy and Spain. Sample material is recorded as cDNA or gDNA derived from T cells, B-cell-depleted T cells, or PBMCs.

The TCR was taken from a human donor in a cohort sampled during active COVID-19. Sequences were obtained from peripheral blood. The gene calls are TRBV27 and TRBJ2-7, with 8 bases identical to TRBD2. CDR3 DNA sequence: TGTGCCAGCAGACGCGGGAGGCCCGGGTACGAGCAGTACTTC. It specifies CASRRGRPGYEQYF.